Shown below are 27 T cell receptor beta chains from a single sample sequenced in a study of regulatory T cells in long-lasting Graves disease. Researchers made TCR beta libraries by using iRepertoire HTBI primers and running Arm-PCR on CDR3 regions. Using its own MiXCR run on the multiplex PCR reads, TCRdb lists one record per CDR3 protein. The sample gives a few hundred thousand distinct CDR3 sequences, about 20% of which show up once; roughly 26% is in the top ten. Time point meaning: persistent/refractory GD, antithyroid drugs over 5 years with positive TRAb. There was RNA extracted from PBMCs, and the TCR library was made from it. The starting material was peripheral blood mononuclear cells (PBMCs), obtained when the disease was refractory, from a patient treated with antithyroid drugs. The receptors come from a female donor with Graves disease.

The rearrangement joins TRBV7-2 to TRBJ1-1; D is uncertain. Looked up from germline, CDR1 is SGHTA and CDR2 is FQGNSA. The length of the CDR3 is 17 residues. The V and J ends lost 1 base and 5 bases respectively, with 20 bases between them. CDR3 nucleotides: TGTGCCAGCAGCTTAGTGGGGATTAGGCTTGGTGGGACTGAAGCTTTCTTT. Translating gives CASSLVGIRLGGTEAFF.

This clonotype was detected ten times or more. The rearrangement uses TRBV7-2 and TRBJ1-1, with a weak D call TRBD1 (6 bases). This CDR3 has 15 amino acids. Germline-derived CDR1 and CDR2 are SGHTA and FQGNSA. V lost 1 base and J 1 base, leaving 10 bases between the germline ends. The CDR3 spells CASSLGQVPNTEAFF. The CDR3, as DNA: TGTGCCAGCAGCTTAGGACAGGTCCCGAACACTGAAGCTTTCTTT.

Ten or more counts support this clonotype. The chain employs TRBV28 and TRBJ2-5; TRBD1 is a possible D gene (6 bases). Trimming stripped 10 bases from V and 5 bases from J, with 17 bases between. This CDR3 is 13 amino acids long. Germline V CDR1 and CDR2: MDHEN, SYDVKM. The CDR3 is CAIKGSRGETQYF. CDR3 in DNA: TGTGCCATTAAGGGTTCGAGGGGGGAGACCCAGTACTTC.

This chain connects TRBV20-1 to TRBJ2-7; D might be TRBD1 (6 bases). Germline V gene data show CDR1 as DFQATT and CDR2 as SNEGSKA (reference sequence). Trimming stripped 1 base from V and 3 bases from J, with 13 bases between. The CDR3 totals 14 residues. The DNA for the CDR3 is TGCAGTGCTAGAGGTGAGGTCAGGGGCTACGAGCAGTACTTC. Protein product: CSARGEVRGYEQYF.

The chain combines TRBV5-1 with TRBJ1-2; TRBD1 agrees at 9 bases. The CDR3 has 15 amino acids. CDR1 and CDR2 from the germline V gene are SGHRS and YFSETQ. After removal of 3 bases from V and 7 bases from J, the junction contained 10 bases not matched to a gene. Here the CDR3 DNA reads TGCGCCAGCAGCTCGACCCTAACAGGGGGCAGTGGCTACACCTTC. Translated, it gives CASSSTLTGGSGYTF.

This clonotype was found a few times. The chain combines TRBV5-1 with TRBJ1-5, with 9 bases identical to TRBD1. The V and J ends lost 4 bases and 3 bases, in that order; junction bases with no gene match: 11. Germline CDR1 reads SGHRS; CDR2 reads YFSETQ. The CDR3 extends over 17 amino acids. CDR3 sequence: CASSVGTGTRNNQPQHF. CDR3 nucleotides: TGCGCCAGCAGCGTAGGGACAGGGACCAGGAACAATCAGCCCCAGCATTTT.

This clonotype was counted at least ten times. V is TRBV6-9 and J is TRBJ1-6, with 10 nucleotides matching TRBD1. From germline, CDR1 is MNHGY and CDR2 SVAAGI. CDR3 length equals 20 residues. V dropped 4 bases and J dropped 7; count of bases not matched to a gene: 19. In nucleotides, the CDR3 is TGTGCCAGCAGTTCGACGATCCCGGGACAGGGGTTAGTGACGAATTCACCCCTCCACTTT. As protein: CASSSTIPGQGLVTNSPLHF.

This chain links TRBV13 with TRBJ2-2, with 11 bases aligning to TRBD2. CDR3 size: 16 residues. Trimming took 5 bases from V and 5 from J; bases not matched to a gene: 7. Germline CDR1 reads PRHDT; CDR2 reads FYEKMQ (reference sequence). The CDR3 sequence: CASSPPTSGRTGELFF. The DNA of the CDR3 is TGTGCCAGCAGCCCCCCCACTAGCGGGAGAACCGGGGAGCTGTTTTTT. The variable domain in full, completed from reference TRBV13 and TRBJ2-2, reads AAGVIQSPRHLIKEKRETATLKCYPIPRHDTVYWYQQGPGQDPQFLISFYEKMQSDKGSIPDRFSAQQFSDYHSELNMSSLELGDSALYFCASSPPTSGRTGELFFGEGSRLTVL.

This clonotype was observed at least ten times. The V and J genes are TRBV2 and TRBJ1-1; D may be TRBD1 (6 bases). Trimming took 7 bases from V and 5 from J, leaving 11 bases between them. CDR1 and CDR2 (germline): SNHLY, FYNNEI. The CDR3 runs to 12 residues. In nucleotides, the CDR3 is TGTGCCAGCACCGCAGGGGTAACTGAAGCTTTCTTT. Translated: CASTAGVTEAFF.

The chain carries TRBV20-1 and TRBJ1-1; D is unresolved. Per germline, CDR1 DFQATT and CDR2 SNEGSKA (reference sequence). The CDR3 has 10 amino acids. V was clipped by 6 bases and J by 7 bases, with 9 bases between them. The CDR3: CSAKDGEAFF. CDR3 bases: TGCAGTGCCAAGGACGGTGAAGCTTTCTTT.

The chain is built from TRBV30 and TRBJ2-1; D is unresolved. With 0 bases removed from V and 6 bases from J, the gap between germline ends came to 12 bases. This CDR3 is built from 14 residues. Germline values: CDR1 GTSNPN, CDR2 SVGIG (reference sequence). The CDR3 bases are TGTGCCTGGAGTGTAGACCTTATAGCCAATGAGCAGTTCTTC. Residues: CAWSVDLIANEQFF.

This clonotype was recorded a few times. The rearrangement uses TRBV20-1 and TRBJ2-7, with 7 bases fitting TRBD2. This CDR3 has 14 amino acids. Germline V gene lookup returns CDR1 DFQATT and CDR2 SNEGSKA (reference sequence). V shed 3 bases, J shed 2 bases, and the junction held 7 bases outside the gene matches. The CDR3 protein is CSARLGGGAYEQYF. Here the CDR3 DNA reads TGCAGTGCTAGGTTAGGCGGGGGAGCCTACGAGCAGTACTTC.

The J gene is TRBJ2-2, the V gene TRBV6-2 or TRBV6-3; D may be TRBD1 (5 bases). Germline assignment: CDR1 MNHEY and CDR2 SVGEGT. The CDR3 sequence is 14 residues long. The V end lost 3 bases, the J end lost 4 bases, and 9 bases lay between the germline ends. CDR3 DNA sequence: TGTGCCAGCAGTTATCTCCAGGGCACCGGGGAGCTGTTTTTT. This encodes CASSYLQGTGELFF.

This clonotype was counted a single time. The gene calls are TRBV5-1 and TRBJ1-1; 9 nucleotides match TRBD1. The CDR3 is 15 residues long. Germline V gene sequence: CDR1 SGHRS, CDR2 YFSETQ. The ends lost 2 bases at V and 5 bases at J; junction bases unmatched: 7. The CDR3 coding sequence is TGCGCCAGCAGCTTTCAACAGGGGGCGCGGACTGAAGCTTTCTTT. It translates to CASSFQQGARTEAFF.

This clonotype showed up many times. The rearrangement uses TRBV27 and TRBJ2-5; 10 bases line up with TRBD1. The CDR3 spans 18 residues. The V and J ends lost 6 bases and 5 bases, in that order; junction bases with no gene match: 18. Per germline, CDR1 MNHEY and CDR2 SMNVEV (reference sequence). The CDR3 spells CASSQVWTRQGAYETQYF. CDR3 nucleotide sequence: TGTGCCAGCAGCCAGGTGTGGACCAGACAGGGGGCATATGAGACCCAGTACTTC.

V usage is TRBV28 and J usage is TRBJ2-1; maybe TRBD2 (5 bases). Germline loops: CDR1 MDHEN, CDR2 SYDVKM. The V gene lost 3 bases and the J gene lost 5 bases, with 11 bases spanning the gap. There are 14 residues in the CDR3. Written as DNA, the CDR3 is TGTGCCAGCAGTTTGCCAGCGCGGGACAATGAGCAGTTCTTC. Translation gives CASSLPARDNEQFF. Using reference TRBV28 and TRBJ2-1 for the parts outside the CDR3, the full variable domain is DVKVTQSSRYLVKRTGEKVFLECVQDMDHENMFWYRQDPGLGLRLIYFSYDVKMKEKGDIPEGYSVSREKKERFSLILESASTNQTSMYLCASSLPARDNEQFFGPGTRLTVL.

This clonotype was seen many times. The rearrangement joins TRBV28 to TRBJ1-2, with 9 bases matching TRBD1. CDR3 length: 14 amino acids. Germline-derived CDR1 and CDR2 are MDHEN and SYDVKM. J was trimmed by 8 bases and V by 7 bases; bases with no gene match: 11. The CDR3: CASTIQGALDGYTF. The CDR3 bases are TGTGCCAGCACCATACAGGGGGCGCTCGACGGCTACACCTTC.

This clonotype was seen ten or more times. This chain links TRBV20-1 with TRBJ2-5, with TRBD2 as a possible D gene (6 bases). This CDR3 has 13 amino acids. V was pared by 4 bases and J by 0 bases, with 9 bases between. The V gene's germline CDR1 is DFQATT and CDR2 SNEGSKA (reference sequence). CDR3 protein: CSATRDYQETQYF. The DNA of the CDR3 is TGCAGTGCTACCCGGGACTACCAAGAGACCCAGTACTTC.

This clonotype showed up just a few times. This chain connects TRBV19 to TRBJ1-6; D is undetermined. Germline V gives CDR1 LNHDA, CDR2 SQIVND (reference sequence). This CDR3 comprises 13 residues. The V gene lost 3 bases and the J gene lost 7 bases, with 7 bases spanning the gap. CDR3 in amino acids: CASSIGGNSPLHF. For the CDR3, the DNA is TGTGCCAGTAGTATCGGAGGAAATTCACCCCTCCACTTT.

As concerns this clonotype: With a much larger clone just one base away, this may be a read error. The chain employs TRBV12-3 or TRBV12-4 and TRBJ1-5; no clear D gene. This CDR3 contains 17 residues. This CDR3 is CAGSFMHGSDSNQPQHF. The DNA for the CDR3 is TGTGCCGGCAGTTTTATGCATGGCAGTGATAGCAATCAGCCCCAGCATTTT.

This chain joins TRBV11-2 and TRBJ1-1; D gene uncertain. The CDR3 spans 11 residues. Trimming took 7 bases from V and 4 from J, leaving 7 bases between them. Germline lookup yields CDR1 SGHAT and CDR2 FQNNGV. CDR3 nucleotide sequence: TGTGCCAGCACCCCAGCCACTGAAGCTTTCTTT. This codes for CASTPATEAFF.

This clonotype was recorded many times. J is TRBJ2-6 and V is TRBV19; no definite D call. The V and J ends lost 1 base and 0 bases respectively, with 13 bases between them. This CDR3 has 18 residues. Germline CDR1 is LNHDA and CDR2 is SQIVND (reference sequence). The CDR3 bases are TGTGCCAGTAGTATAGCGGTGGGCAAAAGCTCTGGGGCCAACGTCCTGACTTTC. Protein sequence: CASSIAVGKSSGANVLTF.

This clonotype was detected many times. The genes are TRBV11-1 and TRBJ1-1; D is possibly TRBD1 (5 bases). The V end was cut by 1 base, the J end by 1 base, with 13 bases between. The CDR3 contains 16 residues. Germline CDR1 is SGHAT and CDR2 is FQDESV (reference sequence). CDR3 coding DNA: TGTGCCAGCAGCTTAGTCTCGGTCAGGGCGAACACTGAAGCTTTCTTT. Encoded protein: CASSLVSVRANTEAFF.

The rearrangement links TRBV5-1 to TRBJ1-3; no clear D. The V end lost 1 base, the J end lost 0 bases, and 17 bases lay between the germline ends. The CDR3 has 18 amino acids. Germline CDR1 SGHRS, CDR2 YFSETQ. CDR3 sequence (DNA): TGCGCCAGCAGCTTGTTCGGCCCGAATGGGGACTCTGGAAACACCATATATTTT. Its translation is CASSLFGPNGDSGNTIYF.

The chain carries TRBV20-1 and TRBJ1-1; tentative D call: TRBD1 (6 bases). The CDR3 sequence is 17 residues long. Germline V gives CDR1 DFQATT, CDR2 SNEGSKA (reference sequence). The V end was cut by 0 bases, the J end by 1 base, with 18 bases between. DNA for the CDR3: TGCAGTGCTAGAGACGCAAGCAGGACAGCCAAGAACACTGAAGCTTTCTTT. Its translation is CSARDASRTAKNTEAFF.

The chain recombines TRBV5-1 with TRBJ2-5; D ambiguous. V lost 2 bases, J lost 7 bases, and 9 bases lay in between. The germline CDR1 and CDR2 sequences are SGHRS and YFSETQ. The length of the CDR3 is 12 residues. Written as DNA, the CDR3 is TGCGCCAGCAGCTTTGAAGGCGGGACCCAGTACTTC. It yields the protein CASSFEGGTQYF.

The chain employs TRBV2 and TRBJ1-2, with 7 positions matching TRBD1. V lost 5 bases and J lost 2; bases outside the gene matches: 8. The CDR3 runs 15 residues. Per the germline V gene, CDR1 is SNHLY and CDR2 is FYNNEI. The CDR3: CASSNNRGANYGYTF. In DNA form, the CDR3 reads TGTGCCAGCAGTAACAACAGGGGCGCGAACTATGGCTACACCTTC.